This is a list of T cell receptor beta chains from one sample in a study of cytomegalovirus exposure and HLA in healthy donors. Assay: immunoSEQ multiplex PCR; the TCRdb copy retains only in-frame clones and omits some. The top ten hold approximately 1.8% of the sample, which has about 98,000 clones, around 74% seen once. Sequencing was done on a sample of PBMCs. Receptors originate from a male donor in good health and CMV-seronegative. Both conserved end residues are trimmed from each CDR3.

CDR3 length	V gene	CDR3 protein
12	TRBV7-3	ASSPTGPNTEAF
12	TRBV9	ASSDRTSGNEQF
14	TRBV9	ASSVGVGAGTYEQY
13	TRBV11-3	ASTRGQGYTGELF
12	TRBV2	ASKYRGQSCGYT
12	TRBV11-2	ASSGAFLGAQNY
11	TRBV30	AWARGNSYERY
13	TRBV6-8	ASSYSMTGAQPQH
16	TRBV7-9	SSSLGAGGPSNTGELF
12	TRBV9	ASSPSEGIGGQY
11	TRBV2	ASRGGQYNEQF
11	TRBV27	ASSRGAAYEQY
15	TRBV19	ASMVGGRSVRNTEAF
14	TRBV25-1	ASSESGSQGNYGYT
12	TRBV4-3	ASSQKRGYQPQH
12	TRBV19	ASTTGFVNTEAF
13	TRBV28	ASSSPPPETYGYT
13	TRBV7-9	ASSLGGQFQETQY
11	TRBV29-1	SATTGDTYEQY
14	TRBV7-9	ASSLLSGQGIGEQY
14	TRBV29-1	SVAPGGADRGYEQY
12	TRBV27	ASSFSGASYEQY
12	TRBV7-3	ASSLNLVGGEQY
11	TRBV11-2	ASSLGAGQPQH
16	TRBV7-8	ASSDSRLAGGNPNEQF
13	TRBV19	ASSGSRTGGNTIY
16	TRBV10-1	ASSAGDSPNIASQPQH
11	TRBV28	ASSYSREETQY
11	TRBV6-1	AGQKYGTDTQY
11	TRBV10-2	ASTWGSGETQY
9	TRBV29-1	SVAPGNEQF
13	TRBV15	ATSRDRSGANVLT
17	TRBV4-1	ASSQSTSGRTSRTDTQY
14	TRBV7-6	ASSSWGAGAHNEQF
13	TRBV19	ASSSGGASTDTQY
15	TRBV23-1	ASRGWGPSSGANVLT
14	TRBV27	ASSLSLAAGANVLT
13	TRBV5-1	ASNLDPGGKGVLF
14	TRBV28	ASTLTGTSGWDTQY
14	TRBV28	ASSFALAVSQETQY
10	TRBV7-9	ASRGDSYEQY
14	TRBV7-3	ASSLTLPSGTDTQY
14	TRBV28	ASSQSSDRPKETQY
15	TRBV9	ASSGHRTGGSTNEQF
15	TRBV7-2	ASSPGQGHATNEKLF
17	TRBV5-1	ASSFTTGTSAYSYNEQF
13	TRBV27	ASSLAGQTNSPLH
12	TRBV18	ASSPNSFHETQY
13	TRBV9	ASSVGGLAGDTQY
16	TRBV4-2	ASSQDVLAGGNTGELF
11	TRBV5-1	ASSLERNTEAF
10	TRBV5-4	ASSSPTGEQY
14	TRBV10-2	ASIDRDRLLNTEAF
16	TRBV5-1	ASNPGTSGRGSYNEQF